The present TCR beta chain was sequenced within a study of cytomegalovirus exposure and HLA in healthy donors. Whole-study findings and limits: Association of approximately 16,000 TCR beta sequences with HLA alleles was found at 0.05 false discovery rate in a later analysis.

The CDR3 totals 14 residues. CDR1 is SGDLS and CDR2 is YYNGEE in the germline V gene. With 0 bases removed from V and 0 bases from J, the gap between germline ends came to 7 bases. PCR amplification relied on 60 Vbeta primers (plus 13 Jbeta primers). Generated by immunoSEQ multiplex PCR, the TCRdb table keeps only in-frame clones and is missing some. This repertoire shows about 97,000 clones, around 85% found once; its top ten account for approximately 3.6%. Note on this clone: Its antigen is currently unknown. Other DNA sequences in this specimen translate into the identical CDR3.

Sequencing was done on a sample of PBMCs. The V gene is TRBV9, the J gene TRBJ2-7; a possible D gene is TRBD1 (6 bases). The origin of this receptor is a man younger than 40 in good health and CMV-seronegative. The CDR3 DNA sequence: TGTGCCAGCAGCGTAGGCAGGGGCTCCTACGAGCAGTACTTC. It is translated as CASSVGRGSYEQYF.